This T cell receptor (beta chain) was documented in a study of blood T cells in healthy people across ages. Points from the study as a whole: Long-lived and aged donors differed, with more naive CD4+ cells and higher diversity in the long-lived.

Remarks on this clonotype: Its antigen is unidentified.

The V gene's germline CDR1 is DFQATT and CDR2 SNEGSKA (reference sequence). The V and J ends lost 3 bases and 0 bases, in that order; junction bases with no gene match: 8. The length of the CDR3 is 16 residues. The second PCR ran about 6 to 11 cycles with a sample-barcoded 5' primer and J-beta primers. Researchers report that a template-switch adaptor with 12 random nucleotides tagged each cDNA molecule. Using its own MiXCR run on the 5' RACE reads, TCRdb lists one record per CDR3 protein. This sample has 550,000 to 750,000 distinct CDR3 sequences; under 25% occur once, and the top ten carry approximately 3.6%. In terms of origin and age, donors were healthy Caucasian individuals from Russia aged about 6 to 95. Extraction yielded at least 5 micrograms of total RNA per sample.

This receptor was obtained from a man between 65 and 85 years old in good health. This sequence joins TRBV20-1 and TRBJ2-1; 7 bases map to TRBD2. The sequenced sample was blood. The CDR3 region has the DNA TGCAGTGCTAGGTCACTAGCGCAGAGCTCCTACAATGAGCAGTTCTTC. Translating it yields CSARSLAQSSYNEQFF.